Below, 5 T cell receptor beta chains from the same sample are listed, as sequenced in a study of shared clonotypes between healthy human individuals. Data came from immunoSEQ multiplex PCR; TCRdb stores just in-frame clones and leaves some out. The profile shows about 1.5 million clones, roughly 96% of them singletons. The sequencing sample was made of naive CD4+ T cells sorted from blood. The subset denotes: CD45RA+ positively selected. The receptors shown here come from a young man in good health.

About this clone: Distinct nucleotide sequences in the sample also encode this CDR3. This sequence joins TRBV18 and TRBJ2-2; D gene ambiguous. The CDR3 consists of 14 residues. Germline CDR1 KGHSH, CDR2 LQKENI. Trimming stripped 3 bases from V and 1 base from J, with 6 bases between. The CDR3 loop is CASSPTRNTGELFF. In DNA form, the CDR3 reads TGTGCCAGCTCACCCACCCGGAACACCGGGGAGCTGTTTTTT.

This sequence joins TRBV7-6 and TRBJ1-4; the D is unclear. The length of the CDR3 is 13 residues. V dropped 5 bases and J dropped 7 bases, with 11 bases sitting between them. Germline CDR1 is SGHVS and CDR2 is FNYEAQ. CDR3 bases: TGTGCCAGCAGCAGGGTTGTCGGTGAAAAACTGTTTTTT. It specifies CASSRVVGEKLFF.

The chain uses TRBV27 and TRBJ2-1, with TRBD2 matching 8 bases. The CDR3 length is 15 residues. V trimming: 6 bases; J trimming: 0 bases; junction bases outside the gene matches: 4. In germline, CDR1 is MNHEY, CDR2 SMNVEV (reference sequence). The CDR3 DNA is TGTGCCAGCAGCTCCGGGACTAGCTCCTACAATGAGCAGTTCTTC. Protein: CASSSGTSSYNEQFF.

V gene TRBV5-3 combines with J gene TRBJ1-2; D unresolved. TRBV5-3 is classed as an ORF, of uncertain function. Between the trimmed V and J ends, which lost 4 bases and 6 bases, there was a span of 7 bases. There are 11 residues in the CDR3. Written as DNA, the CDR3 is TGTGCCAGAAGCCCCTACGATGGCTACACCTTC. Amino acids: CARSPYDGYTF.

The chain joins TRBV27 to TRBJ2-7, with TRBD2 identical over 7 bases. With 7 bases clipped from V and 4 bases from J, the junction kept 7 bases outside the gene matches. Germline V gene data show CDR1 as MNHEY and CDR2 as SMNVEV (reference sequence). This CDR3 is 13 amino acids long. CDR3 DNA sequence: TGTGCCAGCATGAGGGCTAGCGGTTACGAGCAGTACTTC. Protein product: CASMRASGYEQYF.